The TCR beta chain described here comes from a study of OX40 agonist ivuxolimab in advanced cancers. Study-wide results and limits: Several nonresponders also turned out to have low normalized T-cell clonal expansion.

The germline V and J ends were trimmed by 10 bases and 4 bases, with 20 bases remaining between them. CDR1 and CDR2 (germline): MDHEN, SYDVKM. CDR3 size: 15 residues. Here immunoSEQ multiplex PCR was the method, and the copy in TCRdb shows in-frame clones only, minus some. This table holds approximately 68,000 clones, about 87% found once. Of note for this clone: Its antigen is undetermined.

This sequence was found in an adult with an advanced solid tumor such as melanoma, head and neck, liver or kidney cancer. The source material was CD4+ or CD8+ T cells sorted from blood, sampled in a trial of the OX40 agonist ivuxolimab. The chain combines TRBV28 with TRBJ1-5, with D possibly TRBD1 on 6 matching bases. The CDR3 protein is CATSIQGAYNQPQHF. The CDR3 bases are TGTGCCACCTCGATACAGGGAGCTTATAATCAGCCCCAGCATTTT.